This T cell receptor (beta chain) was found in a study of blood T cell repertoires in COVID-19. Study details: Acute and convalescent COVID-19 samples came from the United States, Italy and Spain. T cells, B-cell-depleted T cells, or PBMCs provided the cDNA or gDNA that served as material.

This CDR3 spans 16 amino acids. CDR1 is LNHDA, CDR2 SQIVND, per germline (reference sequence). With 3 bases removed from V and 0 bases from J, the gap between germline ends came to 9 bases. Original processing methods: Estimation of nucleated cell counts was performed using reference gene primer amplification. The assay was immunoSEQ multiplex PCR, and TCRdb's table has in-frame clones only and misses some. The V and J calls and clone size were taken over from that table, and D and trimming were inferred from the DNA. In the table there are about 130,000 clones, around nine tenths of which are singletons.

This rearrangement joins TRBV19 to TRBJ1-6, with D uncertain. The TCR sequence derives from a man aged 45-60 years with active COVID-19. The sample was peripheral blood. CDR3 protein: CASSIWAGSYNSPLHF. CDR3 DNA: TGTGCCAGTAGTATCTGGGCGGGCTCCTATAATTCACCCCTCCACTTT.